Below, 10 T cell receptor beta chains from the same sample are listed, as sequenced in a study of blood T cell repertoires in COVID-19. Data came from immunoSEQ multiplex PCR; TCRdb stores just in-frame clones and leaves some out. The table shows roughly 200,000 clones, with about nine tenths occurring only once. Sequenced material: peripheral blood. Receptor source: a woman aged 25 to 45 with acute or convalescent COVID-19.

CDR3 sequence reads: CASSFEARRLFF. The DNA of the CDR3 is TGTGCCAGCAGTTTTGAGGCGCGGAGACTGTTTTTT. The V call is TRBV28, the J call TRBJ1-4; D not resolved. Trimming cost V 3 bases and J 13 bases, with 12 bases left between them. CDR3 length: 12 residues. Germline CDR1 MDHEN, CDR2 SYDVKM. The complete variable domain, with remaining parts taken from reference TRBV28 and TRBJ1-4, reads DVKVTQSSRYLVKRTGEKVFLECVQDMDHENMFWYRQDPGLGLRLIYFSYDVKMKEKGDIPEGYSVSREKKERFSLILESASTNQTSMYLCASSFEARRLFFGSGTQLSVL.

V usage is TRBV7-8 and J usage is TRBJ1-2, with TRBD1 matching over 8 bases. J lost 3 bases, V lost 6 bases, and 9 bases had no gene match. Per the germline V gene, CDR1 is SGHVS and CDR2 is FQNEAQ. The CDR3 extends over 15 amino acids. The CDR3 region is CASSPHSTGDYGYTF. In nucleotides, the CDR3 is TGTGCCAGCAGTCCACACTCGACAGGGGACTATGGCTACACCTTC.

This chain joins TRBV28 and TRBJ1-6; D unclear. This CDR3 has 15 residues. Deletions cut 3 bases from V and 9 bases from J, with 15 bases between. Germline V CDR1 and CDR2: MDHEN, SYDVKM. CDR3: CASSFVESPGSPLHF. CDR3 DNA: TGTGCCAGCAGTTTCGTCGAAAGCCCGGGTTCACCCCTCCACTTT.

The V call is TRBV2, the J call TRBJ2-7; the D gene is possibly TRBD2 (6 bases). The CDR3 consists of 15 residues. The germline V gene encodes CDR1 SNHLY and CDR2 FYNNEI. Trimming took off 11 bases at V and 0 bases at J, with 20 bases between the two ends. The CDR3 nucleotides read TGTGCCTGCGGGGCTGAACAGGTTACCTCCTACGAGCAGTACTTC. It encodes CACGAEQVTSYEQYF.

A few counts support this clone. The V call is TRBV5-1, the J call TRBJ2-2, with D possibly being TRBD1 (6 bases). The CDR3 loop spans 13 amino acids. V lost 4 bases, J lost 4 bases, and 8 bases lay in between. Germline loops: CDR1 SGHRS, CDR2 YFSETQ. CDR3 sequence (DNA): TGCGCCAGCAGCGAACAGGGCACCGGGGAGCTGTTTTTT. This sequence encodes CASSEQGTGELFF.

This clone has a single count. One end of the junction fails to match germline, which may point to a read error. The chain carries TRBV28 and TRBJ2-3, with TRBD2 identical over 8 bases. The CDR3 is 15 residues long. Germline-derived CDR1 and CDR2 are MDHEN and SYDVKM. The DNA for the CDR3 is TGTGCCAGCAGTGGAGGTCTAGCGGGCAGATACAACTCGGGTTTT. Protein: CASSGGLAGRYNSGF.

V usage is TRBV12-3 or TRBV12-4 and J usage is TRBJ2-7, with D tentatively TRBD2 (5 bases). The CDR3 is made up of 12 amino acids. Between the trimmed V and J ends, which lost 6 bases and 4 bases, there was a span of 10 bases. DNA for the CDR3: TGTGCCAGCAGCCGGGGTATTTACGAGCAGTACTTC. It translates to CASSRGIYEQYF.

J is TRBJ2-1 and V is TRBV10-3; D is ambiguous. Germline V gene sequence: CDR1 ENHRY, CDR2 SYGVKD. CDR3 size: 12 residues. V was clipped by 8 bases and J by 6 bases, with 11 bases between them. In DNA, the CDR3 is TGTGCCATCGGGCCGGTTGGCAATGAGCAGTTCTTC. Its translation: CAIGPVGNEQFF.

This clone appeared once. This chain uses TRBV14 with TRBJ2-7, with TRBD2 matching over 11 bases. The V and J ends lost 4 bases and 6 bases, in that order; junction bases with no gene match: 5. This CDR3 comprises 14 residues. CDR1 SGHDN and CDR2 FVKESK come from the germline V gene. CDR3 nucleotides: TGTGCCAGCAGCCTACTAGCGGGAGTGGGCGAGCAGTACTTC. This sequence encodes CASSLLAGVGEQYF.

V and J are TRBV28 and TRBJ1-3; TRBD1 matches 7 bases. Germline V gives CDR1 MDHEN, CDR2 SYDVKM. This CDR3 has 14 amino acids. V was clipped by 8 bases and J by 2 bases; unmatched bases: 6. CDR3 loop: CASCPTGAGNTIYF. In DNA form, the CDR3 reads TGTGCCAGCTGCCCCACAGGGGCTGGAAACACCATATATTTT.